These 9 T cell receptor beta chains came from one sample sequenced in a study of beta chain features in type 1 diabetes. Points from the study as a whole: Moderate yet significant TCRB CDR3 shortening was seen in Type 1 diabetes patients in all four CD4+ subsets.

The whole isolated RNA underwent reverse transcription, so sequencing captured expressed TCRB transcripts. Some clones are missing from TCRdb's copy, which holds only in-frame ones; the method was immunoSEQ multiplex PCR. The sample lists a few hundred thousand clones; around 15% were seen once. No antigen is known for these receptors. Sequencing was carried out using naive CD4+ T cells from blood. The source is a man aged 25-45 years with type 1 diabetes.

The chain carries TRBV7-9 and TRBJ2-1; 8 nucleotides align to TRBD1. Trimming removed 2 bases from V and 4 bases from J; junction bases left unmatched: 10. This CDR3 region has 17 residues. Germline V CDR1 and CDR2: SEHNR, FQNEAQ (reference sequence). CDR3 coding DNA: TGTGCCAGCAGCTTAACCTCCAGGGGGCTACATTACAATGAGCAGTTCTTC. Amino acid sequence: CASSLTSRGLHYNEQFF.

The chain has TRBV27 and TRBJ1-2; 7 nucleotides match TRBD1. CDR3 length: 13 residues. The V segment lost 6 bases and the J segment 3 bases; nucleotides outside the gene matches: 4. CDR1 and CDR2 from the germline V gene are MNHEY and SMNVEV (reference sequence). The CDR3 region is CASRMGQYYGYTF. The CDR3 nucleotides read TGTGCCAGCAGGATGGGACAGTACTATGGCTACACCTTC.

The chain is built from TRBV29-1 and TRBJ2-1; 7 positions agree with TRBD2. Germline V gene data show CDR1 as SQVTM and CDR2 as ANQGSEA. V trimming: 4 bases; J trimming: 2 bases; junction bases outside the gene matches: 5. The CDR3 covers 14 residues. CDR3 amino acids: CSVVASGAYNEQFF. CDR3 sequence (DNA): TGCAGCGTTGTGGCTAGCGGCGCCTACAATGAGCAGTTCTTC.

This clone was seen only a few times. CDR3 in amino acids: CASTGIGEQYF. CDR3 nucleotide sequence: TGTGCCAGCACGGGCATCGGGGAGCAGTACTTC. This rearrangement joins TRBV6-5 to TRBJ2-7; D is unresolved. This CDR3 region has 11 residues. With 7 bases removed from V and 7 bases from J, the gap between germline ends came to 11 bases. Germline CDR1 MNHEY, CDR2 SVGAGI.

The J gene is TRBJ1-2, the V gene TRBV25-1; D call uncertain. The CDR3 consists of 13 residues. Trimming shortened V by 4 bases and J by 0 bases, and 6 bases separated the two germline ends. Germline V lookup: CDR1 MGHDK, CDR2 SYGVNS. CDR3 protein: CASSGVANYGYTF. Written as DNA, the CDR3 is TGTGCCAGCAGTGGTGTCGCTAACTATGGCTACACCTTC.

On this clone itself: Different DNA sequences within this sample yield the same CDR3. J is TRBJ2-5 and V is TRBV7-8, with a weak D call TRBD2 (5 bases). There are 11 residues in the CDR3. Trimming left V 5 bases short and J 5 bases short, with 6 bases between. Germline V CDR1 and CDR2: SGHVS, FQNEAQ. CDR3 residues: CASSPGETQYF. CDR3 nucleotide sequence: TGTGCCAGCAGCCCGGGGGAGACCCAGTACTTC.

The V gene is TRBV7-9, the J gene TRBJ2-7; a weak D match, TRBD1 (5 bases). Germline CDR1 SEHNR, CDR2 FQNEAQ (reference sequence). V was clipped by 3 bases and J by 2 bases, with 11 bases between them. The CDR3 loop spans 14 amino acids. CDR3 residues: CASSFQGYPYEQYF. For the CDR3, the DNA is TGTGCCAGCAGCTTTCAGGGTTACCCCTACGAGCAGTACTTC.

The gene calls are TRBV7-2 and TRBJ2-6; no firm D call. The CDR3 is 15 residues long. The ends were cut back, 2 bases at V and 0 bases at J, with 5 bases in the middle. The V gene's germline CDR1 is SGHTA and CDR2 FQGNSA. The CDR3 sequence is CASSLQHSGANVLTF. Here the CDR3 DNA reads TGTGCCAGCAGCTTACAGCACTCTGGGGCCAACGTCCTGACTTTC. Filled out from reference TRBV7-2 and TRBJ2-6, the complete variable domain reads GAGVSQSPSNKVTEKGKDVELRCDPISGHTALYWYRQSLGQGLEFLIYFQGNSAPDKSGLPSDRFSAERTGGSVSTLTIQRTQQEDSAVYLCASSLQHSGANVLTFGAGSRLTVL.

In this sample, this clone turned up a few times. The same CDR3 also results from other DNA sequences found in this sample. This chain uses TRBV5-1 with TRBJ2-3, with D perhaps being TRBD1 or TRBD2 (5 bases each). V lost 0 bases, J lost 0 bases, and 5 bases lay in between. Germline V CDR1 and CDR2: SGHRS, YFSETQ. CDR3 length equals 14 residues. The CDR3 DNA follows: TGCGCCAGCAGCTTGGGGGACAGCACAGATACGCAGTATTTT. It is translated as CASSLGDSTDTQYF.